The 7 T cell receptor beta chains below were found in one sample sequenced in a study of radiotherapy plus CTLA-4 blockade in lung cancer. Some clones are missing from TCRdb's copy, which holds only in-frame ones; the method was immunoSEQ multiplex PCR. This table has roughly 45,000 clones, roughly 59% appearing once. Material: peripheral blood, obtained from a patient treated with radiotherapy plus ipilimumab. The receptors originated from a human donor with non-small cell lung cancer who had a partial response to radiotherapy plus ipilimumab.

The V gene is TRBV7-2, the J gene TRBJ2-1, with 7 bases lining up with TRBD2. Germline V gene lookup returns CDR1 SGHTA and CDR2 FQGNSA. Losses at the gene ends were 5 bases for V and 0 bases for J; bases not matched to a gene: 7. The CDR3 spans 16 residues. CDR3 nucleotide sequence: TGTGCCAGCAGCCCCACTAGCGTGAGCTCCTACAATGAGCAGTTCTTC. Translating it yields CASSPTSVSSYNEQFF.

The J gene is TRBJ1-2, the V gene TRBV10-3; the D is unclear. Germline values: CDR1 ENHRY, CDR2 SYGVKD. V lost 0 bases, J lost 5 bases, and 13 bases lay in between. The CDR3 sequence is 15 residues long. CDR3 loop: CAISESSGSRYGYTF. In nucleotides, the CDR3 is TGTGCCATCAGTGAGTCGTCGGGGTCGAGGTATGGCTACACCTTC.

This sequence joins TRBV15 and TRBJ2-7; TRBD2 might be the D (6 bases). Germline assignment: CDR1 LNHNV and CDR2 YYDKDF (reference sequence). V lost 0 bases to trimming and J lost 3 bases, with 15 bases between them. The length of the CDR3 is 16 residues. CDR3 bases: TGTGCCACCAGCAGAGATCAGGAGGGGTTATACTACGAGCAGTACTTC. This encodes CATSRDQEGLYYEQYF.

The table lists this clone with a count of one. This rearrangement joins TRBV9 to TRBJ2-5; 7 bases line up with TRBD1. The J call may be incorrect, as the DNA end agrees better with TRBJ2-7. Germline CDR1 is SGDLS and CDR2 is YYNGEE. The CDR3 has 15 amino acids. In DNA form, the CDR3 reads TGTGCCAGCAGCGAACAGGGGACAAGCTCCTACGAGCAGTACTTC. It is translated as CASSEQGTSSYEQYF.

The DNA for the CDR3 is TGTGCCAGTACGGGGATGATGGCGGAGGAGCAGTACTTC. It yields the protein CASTGMMAEEQYF. The chain employs TRBV2 and TRBJ2-7; tentative D call: TRBD2 (5 bases). Trimming left V 9 bases short and J 7 bases short, with 19 bases between. This CDR3 has 13 amino acids. Looked up from germline, CDR1 is SNHLY and CDR2 is FYNNEI.

This clone was seen repeatedly, ten times or more. This rearrangement joins TRBV2 to TRBJ1-3; D is undetermined. The ends were cut back, 0 bases at V and 1 base at J, with 7 bases in the middle. There are 15 residues in the CDR3. In germline, CDR1 is SNHLY, CDR2 FYNNEI. This chain's CDR3 is CASSEAVLSGNTIYF. For the CDR3, the DNA is TGTGCCAGCAGTGAAGCGGTCCTATCTGGAAACACCATATATTTT.

The J gene is TRBJ2-1, the V gene TRBV10-3; 8 nucleotides match TRBD2. Germline assignment: CDR1 ENHRY and CDR2 SYGVKD. Trimming cost V 2 bases and J 10 bases; bases outside gene matches: 1. This CDR3 spans 12 amino acids. The CDR3 here is CAISEPGGEQFF. The DNA of the CDR3 is TGTGCCATCAGTGAGCCGGGGGGGGAGCAGTTCTTC.